This TCR beta chain was recorded in a study of blood T cell repertoires in COVID-19. Study at large: Samples of COVID-19 (acute and convalescent) were obtained from the United States, Italy and Spain.

Germline V CDR1 and CDR2: MGHRA, YSYEKL. This CDR3 spans 17 amino acids. V lost 4 bases, J lost 4 bases, and 13 bases stayed unmatched. Authors' methods: Cell counts per sample came from amplifying reference gene primers. The method was immunoSEQ multiplex PCR; TCRdb's version includes in-frame clones alone and lacks a portion of them. Clone size and the V and J calls come from that table; the DNA yielded D and trimming. The sample carries roughly 290,000 clones, approximately 90% recorded once. The V and J genes are TRBV4-1 and TRBJ2-7; 10 bases are a match to TRBD2. The sample consisted of peripheral blood. The receptor was isolated from a man aged 25 to 40 with acute or convalescent COVID-19. The CDR3 sequence is CASSLTLSGRAPYEQYF. The CDR3 DNA follows: TGCGCCAGCAGCCTAACATTAAGCGGGAGGGCCCCTTACGAGCAGTACTTC.